The 30 T cell receptor beta chains below were found in one sample sequenced in a study of blood T cell repertoires in COVID-19. This table comes from immunoSEQ multiplex PCR, and its TCRdb copy is limited to in-frame clones, with some not included. The repertoire consists of about 480,000 clones, with roughly 88% occurring once and the leading ten covering about 1.7%. Sample: PBMCs or T cells enriched from blood (not recorded which). The source of these receptors is a woman aged 35 to 49 who had recovered from COVID-19.

The gene calls are TRBV15 and TRBJ2-5; the match to TRBD2 covers 8 bases. Germline lookup yields CDR1 LNHNV and CDR2 YYDKDF (reference sequence). With 0 bases clipped from V and 3 bases from J, the junction kept 3 bases outside the gene matches. The CDR3 spans 15 residues. Here the CDR3 reads CATSRDLSGEETQYF. CDR3 nucleotides: TGTGCCACCAGCAGAGACCTTAGCGGGGAAGAGACCCAGTACTTC.

This clone was detected once. The gene calls are TRBV11-2 and TRBJ2-1; no reliable D call. From germline, CDR1 is SGHAT and CDR2 FQNNGV. V shed 0 bases and J shed 8 bases, with 11 bases lying between them. The CDR3 consists of 14 residues. CDR3 sequence reads: CASSLEGSNHEQFF. CDR3 DNA sequence: TGTGCCAGCAGCTTAGAGGGCTCGAACCATGAGCAGTTCTTC. Based on the CDR3 plus reference TRBV11-2 and TRBJ2-1, the full variable domain is EAGVAQSPRYKIIEKRQSVAFWCNPISGHATLYWYQQILGQGPKLLIQFQNNGVVDDSQLPKDRFSAERLKGVDSTLKIQPAKLEDSAVYLCASSLEGSNHEQFFGPGTRLTVL.

V gene TRBV7-9 combines with J gene TRBJ1-3; 8 bases are shared with TRBD1. The V gene's germline CDR1 is SEHNR and CDR2 FQNEAQ (reference sequence). This CDR3 has 15 residues. V was pared by 3 bases and J by 1 base, with 2 bases of the junction left unmatched. The chain's CDR3 is CASSLRTGSGNTIYF. The CDR3 DNA reads TGTGCCAGCAGCTTGAGGACAGGGTCTGGAAACACCATATATTTT. Complete variable domain (other parts from reference TRBV7-9 and TRBJ1-3): DTGVSQNPRHKITKRGQNVTFRCDPISEHNRLYWYRQTLGQGPEFLTYFQNEAQLEKSRLLSDRFSAERPKGSFSTLEIQRTEQGDSAMYLCASSLRTGSGNTIYFGEGSWLTVV.

The J gene is TRBJ1-2, the V gene TRBV18; D not certain. Germline-derived CDR1 and CDR2 are KGHSH and LQKENI. The V gene lost 3 bases and the J gene lost 8 bases, with 10 bases spanning the gap. The CDR3 loop spans 12 amino acids. CDR3 sequence reads: CASSPTGKGYTF. DNA of the CDR3: TGTGCCAGCTCACCGACGGGGAAGGGCTACACCTTC.

The rearrangement links TRBV4-3 to TRBJ1-2, with D hard to call. The length of the CDR3 is 16 residues. Germline values: CDR1 LGHNA, CDR2 YSLEER. Trimming removed 1 base at V and 1 base at J, with 13 bases between. The DNA for the CDR3 is TGCGCCAGCAGCCAAGTAGGCGGAAGACTTAACTATGGCTACACCTTC. Its protein is CASSQVGGRLNYGYTF.

CDR3 sequence (DNA): TGTGCCAGCAGAAACAGGGGCGAGCAGTACTTC. Protein product: CASRNRGEQYF. This chain uses TRBV6-5 with TRBJ2-7, with 7 bases that match TRBD1. Trimming took 6 bases from V and 6 from J; bases not matched to a gene: 2. This CDR3 is 11 amino acids long. CDR1 MNHEY and CDR2 SVGAGI come from the germline V gene.

The chain has TRBV25-1 and TRBJ1-2; D gene unclear. V gave up 2 bases and J gave up 3 bases, with 7 bases separating them. Germline assignment: CDR1 MGHDK and CDR2 SYGVNS. This CDR3 has 13 residues. In nucleotides, the CDR3 is TGTGCCAGCAGTGAAGACTATTACTATGGCTACACCTTC. As protein: CASSEDYYYGYTF.

In DNA form, the CDR3 reads TGTGCCAGCAGGACAGGGCGCACTGAAGCTTTCTTT. Its translation is CASRTGRTEAFF. V is TRBV12-3 or TRBV12-4 and J is TRBJ1-1, with 7 bases matching TRBD1. Trimming removed 6 bases from V and 4 bases from J; junction bases left unmatched: 2. This CDR3 has 12 amino acids.

The chain links TRBV5-1 to TRBJ2-5; perhaps TRBD1 as D (6 bases). Germline V gene data show CDR1 as SGHRS and CDR2 as YFSETQ. V lost 4 bases and J lost 4, with 11 bases in between. The CDR3 consists of 13 residues. Written as DNA, the CDR3 is TGCGCCAGCAGCCGGGACACGAGAGAGACCCAGTACTTC. Translation: CASSRDTRETQYF. Combining the CDR3 with reference TRBV5-1 and TRBJ2-5 gives the whole variable domain KAGVTQTPRYLIKTRGQQVTLSCSPISGHRSVSWYQQTPGQGLQFLFEYFSETQRNKGNFPGRFSGRQFSNSRSEMNVSTLELGDSALYLCASSRDTRETQYFGPGTRLLVL.

The chain joins TRBV9 to TRBJ2-1, with 10 bases identical to TRBD2. Germline CDR1 is SGDLS and CDR2 is YYNGEE. After removal of 6 bases from V and 15 bases from J, the junction contained 12 bases not matched to a gene. The CDR3 length is 13 residues. CDR3 nucleotides: TGTGCCAGCACTCCGGGGAGCGGGAGGGCCAGGTTCTTC. It encodes CASTPGSGRARFF.

The chain couples TRBV19 to TRBJ2-2; 9 bases map to TRBD1. The CDR3 extends over 14 amino acids. Germline lookup yields CDR1 LNHDA and CDR2 SQIVND (reference sequence). Trimming cost V 9 bases and J 4 bases; bases outside gene matches: 6. In nucleotides, the CDR3 is TGTGCCAGCATGACAGGGGGTTTCACCGGGGAGCTGTTTTTT. This encodes CASMTGGFTGELFF.

This clone was detected once. V is TRBV7-9 and J is TRBJ2-5; 8 bases line up with TRBD1. V gave up 7 bases and J gave up 5 bases; unmatched junction bases: 21. This CDR3 spans 18 amino acids. Germline CDR1 reads SEHNR; CDR2 reads FQNEAQ (reference sequence). Here the CDR3 reads CASNPTSAFSGGEETQYF. DNA of the CDR3: TGTGCCAGCAACCCCACGAGCGCCTTTTCAGGGGGCGAGGAGACCCAGTACTTC.

The chain has TRBV2 and TRBJ2-1, with TRBD2 identical over 11 bases. Germline CDR1 is SNHLY and CDR2 is FYNNEI. Unmatched junction bases numbered 11, after V lost 7 bases and J lost 3 bases. The CDR3 has 17 residues. The CDR3 nucleotides read TGTGCCAGCATTCCGCCTAGCGGGAGGACCATCTACAATGAGCAGTTCTTC. Protein: CASIPPSGRTIYNEQFF.

As for this clone: Other DNA sequences in the sample encode the same CDR3. The V gene is TRBV5-1, the J gene TRBJ1-2, with TRBD1 as a possible D gene (5 bases). Per germline, CDR1 SGHRS and CDR2 YFSETQ. V shed 2 bases and J shed 8 bases, with 13 bases lying between them. The CDR3 sequence is 13 residues long. The CDR3 here is CASSLGTGEGYTF. In DNA form, the CDR3 reads TGCGCCAGCAGCTTAGGAACAGGCGAAGGCTACACCTTC. The whole variable domain, filled in from reference TRBV5-1 and TRBJ1-2, reads KAGVTQTPRYLIKTRGQQVTLSCSPISGHRSVSWYQQTPGQGLQFLFEYFSETQRNKGNFPGRFSGRQFSNSRSEMNVSTLELGDSALYLCASSLGTGEGYTFGSGTRLTVV.

For this clone: The germline gene is not matched at one end of the junction; a read error may be the cause. The chain couples TRBV6-5 to TRBJ1-3; unclear D gene. The CDR3 is 14 amino acids. Germline loops: CDR1 MNHEY, CDR2 SVGAGI. The CDR3 nucleotides read TGTGCCAGCAGTTACTCTCGGTCTGGAGACACCATATATTTT. Its translation: CASSYSRSGDTIYF.

The chain recombines TRBV27 with TRBJ1-1; 7 bases align to TRBD1. The germline V gene has CDR1 MNHEY and CDR2 SMNVEV (reference sequence). With 6 bases clipped from V and 0 bases from J, the junction kept 4 bases outside the gene matches. The CDR3 has 14 residues. Here the CDR3 reads CASRSQGVNTEAFF. CDR3 in DNA: TGTGCCAGCAGATCCCAGGGGGTGAACACTGAAGCTTTCTTT.

This clone was detected once. The chain links TRBV11-2 to TRBJ2-2; D may be TRBD1 (5 bases). This CDR3 is built from 13 residues. In germline, CDR1 is SGHAT, CDR2 FQNNGV. V was clipped by 0 bases and J by 6 bases, with 5 bases between them. CDR3 loop: CASSLDRAGELFF. CDR3 nucleotides: TGTGCCAGCAGCTTAGACAGGGCCGGGGAGCTGTTTTTT.

The V and J genes are TRBV7-9 and TRBJ2-7; 7 nucleotides line up with TRBD1. CDR1 and CDR2 from the germline V gene are SEHNR and FQNEAQ (reference sequence). Germline trimming cut 0 bases from V and 7 bases from J; bases unmatched to any gene: 3. The CDR3 totals 13 residues. CDR3 protein: CASSLADRLEQYF. As DNA, the CDR3 is TGTGCCAGCAGCTTAGCGGACAGGCTGGAGCAGTACTTC.

This rearrangement joins TRBV11-2 to TRBJ1-4; a possible D gene is TRBD1 (6 bases). Germline V gene data show CDR1 as SGHAT and CDR2 as FQNNGV. Trimming removed 6 bases at V and 2 bases at J, with 16 bases between. The CDR3 runs to 16 residues. The chain's CDR3 is CASRLNQGRTNEKLFF. Here the CDR3 DNA reads TGTGCCAGCAGATTAAACCAGGGGCGCACTAATGAAAAACTGTTTTTT.

The V gene is TRBV27, the J gene TRBJ1-4; no definite D call. This CDR3 has 13 residues. The germline V gene has CDR1 MNHEY and CDR2 SMNVEV (reference sequence). V gave up 3 bases and J gave up 10 bases, with 12 bases separating them. CDR3 protein: CASSLEGWGKLFF. CDR3 in DNA: TGTGCCAGCAGTTTGGAGGGCTGGGGAAAACTGTTTTTT.

V gene TRBV4-2 combines with J gene TRBJ2-3, with 11 positions matching TRBD2. The length of the CDR3 is 16 residues. From germline, CDR1 is LGHNA and CDR2 YNFKEQ. With 3 bases clipped from V and 6 bases from J, the junction kept 8 bases outside the gene matches. The CDR3, as DNA: TGTGCCAGCAGCCACGTACTAGCGGGAGAGGACGATACGCAGTATTTT. Its protein is CASSHVLAGEDDTQYF.

The chain combines TRBV6-2 or TRBV6-3 with TRBJ2-1, with D possibly being TRBD2 (5 bases). Germline V lookup: CDR1 MNHEY, CDR2 SVGEGT. With 6 bases removed from V and 0 bases from J, the gap between germline ends came to 12 bases. The length of the CDR3 is 15 residues. CDR3 nucleotide sequence: TGTGCCAGCAGCCTTCGGACTTCCTCCTACAATGAGCAGTTCTTC. Its translation is CASSLRTSSYNEQFF.

The chain uses TRBV9 and TRBJ1-1; D may be TRBD1 (6 bases). Per the germline V gene, CDR1 is SGDLS and CDR2 is YYNGEE. V gave up 0 bases and J gave up 1 base, with 10 bases separating them. The CDR3 loop spans 15 amino acids. CDR3 DNA: TGTGCCAGCAGCGTAGGGGGGCGGCCGAACACTGAAGCTTTCTTT. Residues: CASSVGGRPNTEAFF.

This rearrangement joins TRBV11-3 to TRBJ2-7; a possible D gene is TRBD2 (6 bases). CDR1 SGHNT and CDR2 YENEEA come from the germline V gene. There are 14 residues in the CDR3. The germline V and J ends were trimmed by 3 bases and 1 base, with 10 bases remaining between them. The DNA for the CDR3 is TGTGCCAGCAGCTTCCGGGGGAGTTCCTACGAGCAGTACTTC. Its protein is CASSFRGSSYEQYF.

The genes are TRBV11-2 and TRBJ1-4; D is uncertain. Germline CDR1 and CDR2: SGHAT and FQNNGV. The CDR3 has 17 amino acids. Deletions cut 2 bases from V and 5 bases from J, with 18 bases between. For the CDR3, the DNA is TGTGCCAGCAGCTTATTCCCCCATTTAGGAGTAAATGAAAAACTGTTTTTT. Its translation is CASSLFPHLGVNEKLFF.

J is TRBJ2-2 and V is TRBV9, with D hard to call. V gave up 0 bases and J gave up 5 bases, with 8 bases separating them. The CDR3 spans 14 residues. From germline, CDR1 is SGDLS and CDR2 YYNGEE. The CDR3 region has the DNA TGTGCCAGCAGCGTAGATCGGTTAACCGGGGAGCTGTTTTTT. This encodes CASSVDRLTGELFF.

The chain uses TRBV11-3 and TRBJ1-3; TRBD1 matches 8 bases. The V gene's germline CDR1 is SGHNT and CDR2 YENEEA. The CDR3 has 16 amino acids. V trimming: 3 bases; J trimming: 4 bases; junction bases outside the gene matches: 8. This CDR3 reads CASSFTRDRRGNTIYF. CDR3 nucleotides: TGTGCCAGCAGCTTCACCCGGGACAGGAGGGGAAACACCATATATTTT.

This clone was picked up one time. The chain has TRBV6-6 and TRBJ2-5; 7 bases map to TRBD2. J gave up 2 bases and V 10 bases, and 10 bases lay outside the gene matches. Germline lookup yields CDR1 MNHNY and CDR2 SVGAGI (reference sequence). This CDR3 is built from 14 residues. Written as DNA, the CDR3 is TGTGCCACCCGCCCCCGACTAGCACAAGAGACCCAGTACTTC. Protein product: CATRPRLAQETQYF.

This chain links TRBV27 with TRBJ2-7; no reliable D call. Per germline, CDR1 MNHEY and CDR2 SMNVEV (reference sequence). This CDR3 is built from 13 residues. V shed 6 bases and J shed 3 bases, with 12 bases lying between them. CDR3 nucleotide sequence: TGTGCCAGCAGACGGAACAGCTACTACGAGCAGTACTTC. Its protein is CASRRNSYYEQYF.

The rearrangement joins TRBV7-8 to TRBJ2-1; TRBD2 might be the D (6 bases). The germline V and J ends were trimmed by 8 bases and 5 bases, with 22 bases remaining between them. The CDR3 covers 16 residues. CDR1 and CDR2 from the germline V gene are SGHVS and FQNEAQ. The CDR3 is CASPSATREFHNEQFF. The CDR3 bases are TGTGCCAGCCCCTCAGCTACCCGGGAGTTCCACAATGAGCAGTTCTTC.